The entry below describes one T cell receptor beta chain. Its antigen is undetermined. A much larger clonotype is one base distant, so this may be a read error. Total RNA amounting to approximately 460 ng was the source from which TCR beta cDNA was made with a constant-region primer. A slightly modified ARM-PCR protocol with three nested multiplex PCR rounds produced these TCR beta libraries. It was with TRBV1-TRBV30 forward primers and a C-beta reverse primer that the first two PCR rounds were run, at around 9 cycles each. Via MiXCR, TCRdb re-called the multiplex PCR reads, giving one row per CDR3 protein. The sample consists of fewer than 350,000 distinct CDR3 sequences, approximately 65% of them appearing once. Looked up from germline, CDR1 is MGHRA and CDR2 is YSYEKL. This CDR3 has 14 amino acids. The source of the sample is a study of tumor-infiltrating lymphocytes in primary liver carcinoma. Looking at the study overall: Resecting the tumor surgically was how the patients' primary liver carcinoma was treated. Every sample contained roughly 3.5 to 8 million productive TCRbeta reads, and these numbers were similar from one tissue type to another. Study-wide results and limits: Significantly greater top-250-clone fractions characterized tumors relative to blood (p = 0.039).

Unsorted whole blood yielded the blood RNA, and germline DNA was also extracted. These patients lived with chronic HBV infection and had never been treated. The sample consisted of peripheral blood. This TCR came from a man aged 40-49 years with primary liver carcinoma and hepatitis B virus infection. This sequence joins TRBV4-1 and TRBJ2-1, with unresolved D. DNA of the CDR3: TGCGCCAACAGCCAAGTGGGGAATTACAATGAGCAGTTCTTC. Protein sequence: CANSQVGNYNEQFF.